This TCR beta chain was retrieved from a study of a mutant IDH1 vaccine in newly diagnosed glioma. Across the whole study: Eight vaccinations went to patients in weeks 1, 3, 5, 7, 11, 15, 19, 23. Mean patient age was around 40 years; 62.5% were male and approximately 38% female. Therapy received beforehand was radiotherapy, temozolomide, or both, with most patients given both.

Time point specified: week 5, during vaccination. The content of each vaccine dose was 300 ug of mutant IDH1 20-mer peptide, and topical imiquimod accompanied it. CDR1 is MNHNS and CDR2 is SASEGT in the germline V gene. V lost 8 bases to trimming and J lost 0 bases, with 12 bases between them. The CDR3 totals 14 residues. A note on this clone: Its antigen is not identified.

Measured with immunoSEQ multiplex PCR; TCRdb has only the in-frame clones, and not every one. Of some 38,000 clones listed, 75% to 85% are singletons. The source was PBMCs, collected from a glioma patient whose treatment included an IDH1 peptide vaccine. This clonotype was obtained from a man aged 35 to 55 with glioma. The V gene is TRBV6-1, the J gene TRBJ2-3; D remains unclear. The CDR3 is CASLGWWSTDTQYF. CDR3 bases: TGTGCCAGCCTCGGCTGGTGGAGCACAGATACGCAGTATTTT.